This entry is about one TCR beta chain. The length of the CDR3 is 13 residues. Germline V gives CDR1 MDHEN, CDR2 SYDVKM. V was clipped by 10 bases and J by 1 base, with 14 bases between them. Cohort 3 donors counted as recovered after two negative PCRs, clearance, or resolved symptoms. Clones were read by immunoSEQ multiplex PCR, and TCRdb kept only the in-frame ones, dropping some. The table shows roughly 230,000 clones, with about 86% occurring only once. The entry originates in a study of blood T cell repertoires in COVID-19. Overall study context: The samples span acute and convalescent COVID-19 from the United States, Italy and Spain.

Material: PBMCs or T cells enriched from blood (not recorded which). This clonotype was sampled from a man in his fifties or sixties who had recovered from COVID-19. This chain joins TRBV28 and TRBJ2-7, with D possibly matching TRBD2 (5 bases). CDR3 amino acids: CATYFSGSYEQYF. The DNA of the CDR3 is TGTGCCACCTACTTCTCGGGGTCCTACGAGCAGTACTTC.